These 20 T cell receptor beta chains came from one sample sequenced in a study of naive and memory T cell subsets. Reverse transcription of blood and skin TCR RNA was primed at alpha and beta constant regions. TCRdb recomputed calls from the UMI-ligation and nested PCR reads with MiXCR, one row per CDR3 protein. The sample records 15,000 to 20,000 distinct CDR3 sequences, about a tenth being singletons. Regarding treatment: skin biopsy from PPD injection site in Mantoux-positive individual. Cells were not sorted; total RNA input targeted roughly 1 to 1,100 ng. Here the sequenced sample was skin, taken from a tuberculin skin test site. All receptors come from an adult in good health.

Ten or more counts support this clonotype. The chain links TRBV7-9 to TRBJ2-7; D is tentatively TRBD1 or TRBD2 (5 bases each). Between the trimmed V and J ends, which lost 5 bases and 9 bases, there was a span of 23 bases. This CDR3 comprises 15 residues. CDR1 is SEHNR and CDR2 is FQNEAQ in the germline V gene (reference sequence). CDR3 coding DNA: TGTGCCAGCAGCCTACCGGGGCAGCTGGACGCTTGGCAGTACTTC. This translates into CASSLPGQLDAWQYF.

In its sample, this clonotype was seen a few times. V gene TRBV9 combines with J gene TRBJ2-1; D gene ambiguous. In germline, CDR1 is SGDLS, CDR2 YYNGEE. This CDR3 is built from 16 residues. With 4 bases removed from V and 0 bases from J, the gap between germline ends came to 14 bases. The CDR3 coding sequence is TGTGCCAGCAGCTTAAATCCTGAAAGCTCCTACAATGAGCAGTTCTTC. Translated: CASSLNPESSYNEQFF.

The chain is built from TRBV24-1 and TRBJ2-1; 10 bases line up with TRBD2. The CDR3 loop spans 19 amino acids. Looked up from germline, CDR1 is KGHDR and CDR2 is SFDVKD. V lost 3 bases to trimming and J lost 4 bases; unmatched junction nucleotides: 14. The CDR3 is CATSDASPTSGAWYNEQFF. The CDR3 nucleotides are TGTGCCACCAGTGATGCAAGCCCCACTAGCGGGGCCTGGTACAATGAGCAGTTCTTC.

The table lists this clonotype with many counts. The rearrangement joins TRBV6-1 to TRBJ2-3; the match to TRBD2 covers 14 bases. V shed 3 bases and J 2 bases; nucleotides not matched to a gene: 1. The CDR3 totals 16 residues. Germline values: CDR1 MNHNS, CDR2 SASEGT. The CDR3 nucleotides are TGTGCCAGCAGTGAGACTAGCGGGGGGGCCACAGATACGCAGTATTTT. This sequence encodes CASSETSGGATDTQYF.

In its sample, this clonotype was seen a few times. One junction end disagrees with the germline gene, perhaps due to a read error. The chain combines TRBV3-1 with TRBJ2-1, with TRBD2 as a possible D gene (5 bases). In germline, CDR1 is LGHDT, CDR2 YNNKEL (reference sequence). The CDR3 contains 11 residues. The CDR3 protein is CASSQGGLLVF. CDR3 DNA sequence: TGTGCCAGCAGCCAGGGCGGGCTCTTGGTCTTC.

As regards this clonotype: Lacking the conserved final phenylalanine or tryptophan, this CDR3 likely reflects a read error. The CDR3 protein is CASSPRDRRFLKPQHL. The CDR3 nucleotides are TGTGCCAGCAGTCCCCGGGACAGAAGGTTCTTGAAGCCCCAGCATTTA. The chain joins TRBV28 to TRBJ1-5, with TRBD1 matching over 7 bases. The CDR3 loop spans 16 amino acids. Germline-derived CDR1 and CDR2 are MDHEN and SYDVKM. The J segment lost 8 bases and the V segment lost 5 bases, leaving 15 bases of the junction unmatched.

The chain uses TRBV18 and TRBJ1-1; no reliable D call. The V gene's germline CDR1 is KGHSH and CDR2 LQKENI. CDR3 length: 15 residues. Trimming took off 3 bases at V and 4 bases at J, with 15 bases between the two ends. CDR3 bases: TGTGCCAGCTCACCTAAGGTTAACAGTATCACTGAAGCTTTCTTT. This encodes CASSPKVNSITEAFF.

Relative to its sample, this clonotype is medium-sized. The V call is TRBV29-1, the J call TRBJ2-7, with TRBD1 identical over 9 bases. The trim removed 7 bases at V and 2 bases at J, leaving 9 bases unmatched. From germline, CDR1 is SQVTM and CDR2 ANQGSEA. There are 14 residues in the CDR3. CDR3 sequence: CSARPGQGAYEQYF. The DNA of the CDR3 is TGCAGCGCCCGACCGGGACAGGGTGCCTACGAGCAGTACTTC.

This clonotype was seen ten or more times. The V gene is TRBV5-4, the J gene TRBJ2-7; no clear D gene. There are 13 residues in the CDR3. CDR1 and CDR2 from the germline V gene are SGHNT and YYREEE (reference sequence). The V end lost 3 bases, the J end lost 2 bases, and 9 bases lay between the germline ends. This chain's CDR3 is CASSSAITYEQYF. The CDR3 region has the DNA TGTGCCAGCAGCTCCGCTATCACCTACGAGCAGTACTTC.

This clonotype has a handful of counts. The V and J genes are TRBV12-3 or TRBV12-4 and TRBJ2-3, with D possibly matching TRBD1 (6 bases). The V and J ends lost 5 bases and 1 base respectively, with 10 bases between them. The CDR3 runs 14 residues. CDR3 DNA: TGTGCCAGCAGTCCCCGGACAGGCACAGATACGCAGTATTTT. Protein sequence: CASSPRTGTDTQYF.

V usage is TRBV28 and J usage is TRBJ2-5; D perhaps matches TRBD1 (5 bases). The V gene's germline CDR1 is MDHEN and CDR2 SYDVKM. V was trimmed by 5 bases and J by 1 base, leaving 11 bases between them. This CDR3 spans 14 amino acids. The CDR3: CASSPQGVQETQYF. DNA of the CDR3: TGTGCCAGCAGTCCCCAGGGCGTCCAAGAGACCCAGTACTTC.

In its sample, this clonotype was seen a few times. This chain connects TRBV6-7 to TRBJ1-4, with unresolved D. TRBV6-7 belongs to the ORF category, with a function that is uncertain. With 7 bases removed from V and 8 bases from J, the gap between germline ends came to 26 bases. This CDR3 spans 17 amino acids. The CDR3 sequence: CASTDRPRPERWEKLFF. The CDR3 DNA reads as TGTGCCAGCACCGACCGACCGCGTCCGGAAAGGTGGGAAAAACTGTTTTTT.

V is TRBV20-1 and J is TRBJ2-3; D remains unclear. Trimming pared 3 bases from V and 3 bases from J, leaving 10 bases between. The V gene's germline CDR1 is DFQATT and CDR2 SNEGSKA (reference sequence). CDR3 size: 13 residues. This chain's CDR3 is CSASWDGTDTQYF. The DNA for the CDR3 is TGCAGTGCTAGTTGGGATGGGACAGATACGCAGTATTTT.

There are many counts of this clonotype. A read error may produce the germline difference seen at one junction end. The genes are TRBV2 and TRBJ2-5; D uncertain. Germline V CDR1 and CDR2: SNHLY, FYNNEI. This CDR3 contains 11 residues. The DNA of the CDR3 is TGTGCCAGCGACCTCCAAGAGTCCCAGTACTTC. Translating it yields CASDLQESQYF.

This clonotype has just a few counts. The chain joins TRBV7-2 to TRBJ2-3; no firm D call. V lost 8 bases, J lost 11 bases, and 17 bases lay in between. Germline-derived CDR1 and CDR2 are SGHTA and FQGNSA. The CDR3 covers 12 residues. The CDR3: CASLTPPAKQYF. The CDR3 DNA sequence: TGTGCCAGCTTAACCCCCCCGGCTAAGCAGTATTTT.

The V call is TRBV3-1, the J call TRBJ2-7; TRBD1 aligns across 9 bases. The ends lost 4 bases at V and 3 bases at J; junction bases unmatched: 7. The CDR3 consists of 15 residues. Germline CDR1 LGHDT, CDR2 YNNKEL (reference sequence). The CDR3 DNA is TGTGCCAGCAGCCCCGGGACAGGGTTGTTCTACGAGCAGTACTTC. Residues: CASSPGTGLFYEQYF.

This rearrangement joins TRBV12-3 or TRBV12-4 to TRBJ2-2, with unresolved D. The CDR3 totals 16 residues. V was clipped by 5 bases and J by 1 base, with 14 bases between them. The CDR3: CASSPGRRMNTGELFF. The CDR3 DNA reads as TGTGCCAGCAGTCCGGGCCGGAGAATGAACACCGGGGAGCTGTTTTTT.

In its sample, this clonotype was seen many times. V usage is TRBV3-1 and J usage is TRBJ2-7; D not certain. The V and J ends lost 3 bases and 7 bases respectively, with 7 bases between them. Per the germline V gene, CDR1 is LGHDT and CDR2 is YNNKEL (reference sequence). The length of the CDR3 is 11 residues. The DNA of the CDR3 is TGTGCCAGCAGCCATGTTAGTGAGCAGTACTTC. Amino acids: CASSHVSEQYF.

The CDR3 loop is CASSGQGVNTIYF. The CDR3 DNA is TGTGCCAGCAGCGGGCAGGGGGTAAACACCATATATTTT. The rearrangement joins TRBV13 to TRBJ1-3; 7 bases line up with TRBD1. In germline, CDR1 is PRHDT, CDR2 FYEKMQ (reference sequence). V was clipped by 5 bases and J by 6 bases; unmatched bases: 4. This CDR3 region has 13 residues.

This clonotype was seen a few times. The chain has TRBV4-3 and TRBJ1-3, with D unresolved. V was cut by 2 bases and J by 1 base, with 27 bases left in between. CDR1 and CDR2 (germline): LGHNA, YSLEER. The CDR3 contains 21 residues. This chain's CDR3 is CASSQFITGPRLSFSGNTIYF. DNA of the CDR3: TGCGCCAGCAGCCAATTTATAACCGGACCGCGTTTGAGCTTTTCTGGAAACACCATATATTTT.